The 21 T cell receptor beta chains in this list originate from one sample, sequenced in a study of Graves' ophthalmopathy and Graves' hyperthyroidism. RNA served as the template for amplifying TCR beta CDR3 regions. Second-round multiplex PCR came after first-round RT-PCR with HTBI primers. TCRdb ran MiXCR on the multiplex PCR reads and lists one entry per CDR3 protein. The sample has about 740,000 distinct CDR3 sequences, 35% to 50% seen once. Sequencing used peripheral blood. These receptors were obtained from an adult man with Graves' ophthalmopathy.

The J gene is TRBJ2-2, the V gene TRBV7-8; 7 nucleotides match TRBD1. This CDR3 comprises 14 residues. Germline loops: CDR1 SGHVS, CDR2 FQNEAQ. Germline trimming cut 2 bases from V and 7 bases from J; bases unmatched to any gene: 4. The CDR3 DNA is TGTGCCAGCAGCTTAAGCAGGGGGTACGGGGAGCTGTTTTTT. Translation: CASSLSRGYGELFF.

This clonotype occurred many times. The chain joins TRBV7-9 to TRBJ1-2; the D gene is possibly TRBD1 (6 bases). From germline, CDR1 is SEHNR and CDR2 FQNEAQ (reference sequence). Trimming stripped 4 bases from V and 5 bases from J, with 17 bases between. The CDR3 runs 15 residues. For the CDR3, the DNA is TGTGCCAGCAGCTCCAGTGGCACAGGGACATATGGCTACACCTTC. As protein: CASSSSGTGTYGYTF. Combining the CDR3 with reference TRBV7-9 and TRBJ1-2 gives the whole variable domain DTGVSQNPRHKITKRGQNVTFRCDPISEHNRLYWYRQTLGQGPEFLTYFQNEAQLEKSRLLSDRFSAERPKGSFSTLEIQRTEQGDSAMYLCASSSSGTGTYGYTFGSGTRLTVV.

The chain employs TRBV7-3 and TRBJ2-5; D possibly matches TRBD1 or TRBD2 (6 bases each). CDR1 is SGHTA and CDR2 is FQGTGA in the germline V gene. The V gene lost 5 bases and the J gene lost 3 bases, with 13 bases spanning the gap. CDR3 length equals 14 residues. CDR3 sequence reads: CASSQVEGEETQYF. The CDR3 region has the DNA TGTGCCAGCAGCCAAGTGGAGGGGGAAGAGACCCAGTACTTC.

This clonotype showed up just once. The V and J genes are TRBV7-2 and TRBJ2-5; a possible D gene is TRBD1 (5 bases). CDR1 SGHTA and CDR2 FQGNSA come from the germline V gene. V was trimmed by 8 bases and J by 1 base, leaving 14 bases between them. The CDR3 spans 14 residues. This CDR3 is CASGQGAIQETQYF. The CDR3 coding sequence is TGTGCCAGCGGCCAGGGCGCCATCCAAGAGACCCAGTACTTC.

The chain recombines TRBV10-3 with TRBJ1-2, with TRBD1 identical over 10 bases. The CDR3 length is 14 residues. The J segment lost 7 bases and the V segment lost 3 bases, leaving 5 bases of the junction unmatched. Germline loops: CDR1 ENHRY, CDR2 SYGVKD. CDR3 sequence (DNA): TGTGCCATCAGTGATTCGGACAGGGGGTTTGGCTACACCTTC. It is translated as CAISDSDRGFGYTF.

The chain has TRBV15 and TRBJ2-6; D might be TRBD1 or TRBD2, each matching 5 bases. Trimming stripped 3 bases from V and 0 bases from J, with 21 bases between. CDR3 length: 20 amino acids. CDR1 LNHNV and CDR2 YYDKDF come from the germline V gene (reference sequence). Here the CDR3 reads CATSSGGVGVRSSGANVLTF. CDR3 sequence (DNA): TGTGCCACCAGCAGTGGGGGAGTGGGGGTGAGGAGCTCTGGGGCCAACGTCCTGACTTTC.

This clonotype was counted at least ten times. An end of the junction differs from the germline gene, which may be a read error. The genes are TRBV7-7 and TRBJ2-5; TRBD2 agrees at 13 bases. CDR1 SSHAT and CDR2 FNYEAQ come from the germline V gene (reference sequence). This CDR3 contains 15 residues. CDR3 sequence: CASSPTSGGAETQYF. The DNA for the CDR3 is TGTGCTAGCAGCCCAACTAGCGGGGGGGCGGAGACCCAGTACTTC.

This clonotype showed up many times. The chain has TRBV19 and TRBJ1-3; 7 positions agree with TRBD1. Germline CDR1 LNHDA, CDR2 SQIVND (reference sequence). The length of the CDR3 is 13 residues. Unmatched junction bases numbered 1, after V lost 7 bases and J lost 1 base. The CDR3 DNA reads as TGTGCCAGTAACAGGGGATCTGGAAACACCATATATTTT. It codes for CASNRGSGNTIYF.

This clonotype occurred a few times. This chain uses TRBV29-1 with TRBJ2-7; no clear D gene. The end of the DNA fits TRBJ2-1 better, so the J call may be wrong. CDR1 SQVTM and CDR2 ANQGSEA come from the germline V gene. The CDR3 is 10 amino acids. The CDR3 region is CSVQYSVQFF. The CDR3 region has the DNA TGCAGCGTTCAGTATTCCGTGCAGTTCTTC.

This clonotype was observed a single time. The chain links TRBV11-1 to TRBJ2-5; 7 positions match TRBD1. This CDR3 region has 14 residues. Germline-derived CDR1 and CDR2 are SGHAT and FQDESV (reference sequence). The J segment lost 2 bases and the V segment lost 11 bases, leaving 11 bases of the junction unmatched. DNA for the CDR3: TGTGCCGAGCCCGGGACAGCAATACAAGAGACCCAGTACTTC. Residues: CAEPGTAIQETQYF.

At least ten counts were recorded for this clonotype. The chain recombines TRBV12-3 or TRBV12-4 with TRBJ2-5, with 8 bases lining up with TRBD1. This CDR3 has 15 amino acids. Trimming at V came to 3 bases and at J to 7 bases, leaving 10 bases not matched to a gene. CDR3: CASSFRTGSAGTQYF. CDR3 sequence (DNA): TGTGCCAGCAGTTTTAGGACAGGGTCTGCGGGGACCCAGTACTTC.

This chain connects TRBV7-9 to TRBJ1-3; D is ambiguous. Germline CDR1 and CDR2: SEHNR and FQNEAQ (reference sequence). V was trimmed by 7 bases and J by 0 bases, leaving 7 bases between them. The length of the CDR3 is 13 residues. CDR3 sequence: CASTPSSGNTIYF. The CDR3 DNA sequence: TGTGCCAGCACCCCGTCCTCTGGAAACACCATATATTTT.

The V call is TRBV29-1, the J call TRBJ2-7; TRBD1 or TRBD2 may be the D gene (6 bases each). The CDR3 is 13 residues long. CDR1 is SQVTM, CDR2 ANQGSEA, per germline. V lost 3 bases, J lost 7 bases, and 16 bases lay in between. CDR3: CSVDFGGLSEQYF. The CDR3 bases are TGCAGCGTTGACTTTGGGGGGCTCAGTGAGCAGTACTTC.

In its sample, this clonotype was seen a few times. The chain couples TRBV19 to TRBJ2-6, with TRBD1 as a possible D gene (5 bases). The germline CDR1 and CDR2 sequences are LNHDA and SQIVND (reference sequence). With 3 bases removed from V and 0 bases from J, the gap between germline ends came to 12 bases. The CDR3 covers 17 residues. The CDR3 spells CASSMGPGRSGANVLTF. DNA for the CDR3: TGTGCCAGTAGTATGGGCCCAGGGCGCTCTGGGGCCAACGTCCTGACTTTC.

The chain joins TRBV20-1 to TRBJ1-6; D is uncertain. V lost 1 base to trimming and J lost 4 bases, with 11 bases between them. CDR1 is DFQATT, CDR2 SNEGSKA, per germline (reference sequence). The CDR3 has 15 residues. CDR3 sequence: CSARGARQYNSPLHF. CDR3 bases: TGCAGTGCTAGAGGCGCCCGGCAGTATAATTCACCCCTCCACTTT.

The CDR3 loop is CASSLVGADLQETQYF. The CDR3 nucleotides are TGTGCCAGCAGCTTAGTCGGCGCGGACCTCCAAGAGACCCAGTACTTC. The chain combines TRBV7-9 with TRBJ2-5; D not certain. Trimming left V 1 base short and J 1 base short, with 13 bases between. The CDR3 contains 16 residues. The germline CDR1 and CDR2 sequences are SEHNR and FQNEAQ (reference sequence).

This clonotype was seen repeatedly, ten times or more. The CDR3 region has the DNA TGTGCCAGCAGTGAATGGGGCAGGGGGAACACCATATATTTT. Encoded protein: CASSEWGRGNTIYF. The V and J genes are TRBV25-1 and TRBJ1-3, with 7 nucleotides matching TRBD1. The CDR3 has 14 amino acids. V lost 1 base to trimming and J lost 7 bases; unmatched junction nucleotides: 4. In germline, CDR1 is MGHDK, CDR2 SYGVNS.

In its sample, this clonotype was seen a few times. The chain joins TRBV13 to TRBJ1-1; 7 bases agree with TRBD1. V shed 0 bases, J shed 5 bases, and the junction held 6 bases outside the gene matches. CDR3 length: 15 amino acids. Germline CDR1 reads PRHDT; CDR2 reads FYEKMQ (reference sequence). CDR3 DNA sequence: TGTGCCAGCAGCTTAGGACAGGGGTGGAGTACTGAAGCTTTCTTT. It encodes CASSLGQGWSTEAFF.

The V gene is TRBV12-3 or TRBV12-4, the J gene TRBJ1-1, with D unclear. This CDR3 is built from 13 residues. Trimming removed 10 bases at V and 10 bases at J, with 22 bases between. In DNA form, the CDR3 reads TGTGCCACCAGCGCTCGGAGCGAATTCCGAGCTTTCTTT. This gives the protein CATSARSEFRAFF.

The CDR3 nucleotides read TGTGCCAGCAGCCAAGTACAGGGTAGGGAGACCCAGTACTTC. Protein: CASSQVQGRETQYF. V usage is TRBV7-9 and J usage is TRBJ2-5; D may be TRBD1 (6 bases). Germline assignment: CDR1 SEHNR and CDR2 FQNEAQ (reference sequence). This CDR3 contains 14 residues. V was trimmed by 5 bases and J by 5 bases, leaving 15 bases between them.

This chain joins TRBV29-1 and TRBJ2-7; D not resolved. With 7 bases removed from V and 3 bases from J, the gap between germline ends came to 10 bases. CDR3 size: 11 residues. Germline CDR1 and CDR2: SQVTM and ANQGSEA. The chain's CDR3 is CSAAVRYEQYF. In DNA form, the CDR3 reads TGCAGCGCCGCGGTCCGCTACGAGCAGTACTTC.